A single sample gave rise to the 20 T cell receptor beta chains below, sequenced in a study of T cells after yellow fever vaccination. TCRdb re-derived calls from the 5' RACE reads in MiXCR, one entry per CDR3 protein. Of 400,000 to 650,000 distinct CDR3 sequences in the sample, 21% were seen once. The material was PBMCs, obtained roughly 23 days after the first yellow fever vaccination. Receptor source: a man aged 18 to 35 who received the YFV17D yellow fever vaccine.

This clonotype was observed a handful of times. The chain has TRBV7-9 and TRBJ1-2; D might be TRBD1 (5 bases). Trimming pared 4 bases from V and 4 bases from J, leaving 16 bases between. The germline CDR1 and CDR2 sequences are SEHNR and FQNEAQ (reference sequence). There are 15 residues in the CDR3. CDR3 DNA sequence: TGTGCCAGCAGCTCCACCGGGTGGGACTTCTATGGCTACACCTTC. Amino acid sequence: CASSSTGWDFYGYTF.

The gene calls are TRBV6-2 or TRBV6-3 and TRBJ2-5; a weak D match, TRBD2 (6 bases). CDR3 length equals 16 residues. Per the germline V gene, CDR1 is MNHEY and CDR2 is SVGEGT. V lost 4 bases, J lost 1 base, and 16 bases lay in between. As DNA, the CDR3 is TGTGCCAGCAGTTCGGCGGCTAGCGCGATCCAAGAGACCCAGTACTTC. Amino acids: CASSSAASAIQETQYF.

This clonotype was picked up a small number of times. This chain connects TRBV29-1 to TRBJ1-2; D perhaps matches TRBD1 (6 bases). Germline V gives CDR1 SQVTM, CDR2 ANQGSEA. Trimming removed 4 bases at V and 4 bases at J, with 10 bases between. This CDR3 is 12 amino acids long. CDR3 sequence reads: CSVGRGSYGYTF. The CDR3 bases are TGCAGCGTTGGGAGGGGGAGCTATGGCTACACCTTC.

The chain recombines TRBV29-1 with TRBJ2-1; D is undetermined. The germline V and J ends were trimmed by 7 bases and 1 base, with 17 bases remaining between them. The length of the CDR3 is 15 residues. The germline CDR1 and CDR2 sequences are SQVTM and ANQGSEA. The CDR3 DNA reads TGCAGCGGAACCCTATACCTCGGGTCCTACAATGAGCAGTTCTTC. Translation: CSGTLYLGSYNEQFF.

This clonotype was counted between two and nine times. This chain links TRBV24-1 with TRBJ2-1; D might be TRBD1 (7 bases). Germline V gives CDR1 KGHDR, CDR2 SFDVKD. The CDR3 is made up of 15 amino acids. V was cut by 4 bases and J by 4 bases, with 13 bases left in between. The CDR3, as DNA: TGTGCCACCAGTGAGCGGGACAGAGTTTACAATGAGCAGTTCTTC. Its translation: CATSERDRVYNEQFF.

This clonotype has just a few counts. The V gene is TRBV12-3 or TRBV12-4, the J gene TRBJ1-1; D perhaps matches TRBD1 (6 bases). Between the trimmed V and J ends, which lost 5 bases and 7 bases, there was a span of 23 bases. The CDR3 covers 16 residues. The CDR3 region is CASSPPRGAQAYEAFF. CDR3 in DNA: TGTGCCAGCAGTCCCCCGCGGGGGGCGCAAGCGTATGAAGCTTTCTTT.

This clonotype occurred once. The rearrangement links TRBV10-3 to TRBJ2-7; TRBD1 matches 7 bases. From germline, CDR1 is ENHRY and CDR2 SYGVKD. V lost 8 bases to trimming and J lost 0 bases; unmatched junction nucleotides: 4. This CDR3 spans 13 amino acids. The DNA for the CDR3 is TGTGCCATCGGACAGGTGGGCTCCTACGAGCAGTACTTC. It encodes CAIGQVGSYEQYF.

The V and J genes are TRBV5-1 and TRBJ2-3, with 11 bases aligning to TRBD1. This CDR3 is built from 18 residues. After removal of 0 bases from V and 0 bases from J, the junction contained 6 bases not matched to a gene. Germline V gene data show CDR1 as SGHRS and CDR2 as YFSETQ. In DNA form, the CDR3 reads TGCGCCAGCAGCTTGGGGACAGGGGGCTGGGTGAGCACAGATACGCAGTATTTT. This gives the protein CASSLGTGGWVSTDTQYF.

This clonotype was seen only a few times. The genes are TRBV20-1 and TRBJ2-5; D possibly uses TRBD1 or TRBD2 (5 bases each). The CDR3 contains 13 residues. Germline assignment: CDR1 DFQATT and CDR2 SNEGSKA (reference sequence). V lost 3 bases, J lost 2 bases, and 10 bases lay in between. CDR3 residues: CSARGELQETQYF. The CDR3 coding sequence is TGCAGTGCTAGGGGGGAATTACAAGAGACCCAGTACTTC.

This clonotype was seen only a few times. The chain has TRBV15 and TRBJ2-2, with 7 bases identical to TRBD2. The CDR3 spans 18 residues. Trimming removed 5 bases from V and 3 bases from J; junction bases left unmatched: 15. Per germline, CDR1 LNHNV and CDR2 YYDKDF (reference sequence). The CDR3 region is CATSPGLVGFLDTGELFF. CDR3 DNA sequence: TGTGCCACCAGCCCCGGACTAGTGGGTTTTCTTGACACCGGGGAGCTGTTTTTT.

Many counts were recorded for this clonotype. This chain connects TRBV29-1 to TRBJ2-4; 7 bases align to TRBD1. The CDR3 is 14 residues long. V was pared by 0 bases and J by 10 bases, with 9 bases of the junction left unmatched. Germline V CDR1 and CDR2: SQVTM, ANQGSEA. The CDR3 sequence is CSVEDGDSLLIQYF. CDR3 nucleotides: TGCAGCGTTGAAGATGGGGACAGCCTTCTAATTCAGTACTTC.

This CDR3 is CASSPRQGHGGANVLTF. The CDR3 coding sequence is TGTGCCAGCTCACCACGACAGGGGCACGGTGGGGCCAACGTCCTGACTTTC. The J gene is TRBJ2-6, the V gene TRBV18; the match to TRBD1 covers 8 bases. The CDR3 is 17 amino acids. V gave up 1 base and J gave up 3 bases; unmatched junction bases: 5. The germline gives CDR1 KGHSH, CDR2 LQKENI.

The V and J genes are TRBV2 and TRBJ2-2, with D perhaps matching TRBD1 or TRBD2 (5 bases each). V shed 6 bases and J shed 7 bases, with 12 bases lying between them. Germline V gene sequence: CDR1 SNHLY, CDR2 FYNNEI. The CDR3 extends over 13 amino acids. CDR3 amino acids: CASRFQGDGELFF. The DNA for the CDR3 is TGTGCCAGCAGGTTCCAGGGAGACGGGGAGCTGTTTTTT.

This clonotype showed up just a few times. This sequence joins TRBV5-1 and TRBJ2-5, with 9 bases aligning to TRBD1. Germline CDR1 SGHRS, CDR2 YFSETQ. This CDR3 is 15 amino acids long. V gave up 4 bases and J gave up 1 base; unmatched junction bases: 5. In nucleotides, the CDR3 is TGCGCCAGCAGCCCGGGACAGGGCCCCCAAGAGACCCAGTACTTC. Translation gives CASSPGQGPQETQYF.

This clonotype was counted a few times. The chain employs TRBV4-2 and TRBJ2-3; 15 bases line up with TRBD2. The germline CDR1 and CDR2 sequences are LGHNA and YNFKEQ. There are 17 residues in the CDR3. V gave up 4 bases and J gave up 4 bases; unmatched junction bases: 6. The CDR3 DNA sequence: TGTGCCAGCAGCCTCCGGACTAGCGGGGGGGCGGCAGATACGCAGTATTTT. This translates into CASSLRTSGGAADTQYF.

A few counts support this clonotype. The chain has TRBV7-9 and TRBJ1-5; possible D gene TRBD1, 6 bases. The length of the CDR3 is 16 residues. V was pared by 5 bases and J by 4 bases, with 18 bases between. Germline CDR1 is SEHNR and CDR2 is FQNEAQ (reference sequence). The CDR3 loop reads CASSPGGGERNQPQHF. The CDR3 DNA reads TGTGCCAGCAGCCCGGGGGGCGGGGAGAGAAATCAGCCCCAGCATTTT.

This clonotype was detected a few times. V gene TRBV4-1 combines with J gene TRBJ1-5; D not certain. Germline V gene data show CDR1 as MGHRA and CDR2 as YSYEKL. The V and J ends lost 4 bases and 0 bases respectively, with 16 bases between them. The CDR3 has 17 amino acids. CDR3 sequence: CASSPPLRHVSNQPQHF. CDR3 sequence (DNA): TGCGCCAGCAGCCCACCCCTAAGGCACGTTAGCAATCAGCCCCAGCATTTT.

The sample holds a few counts of this clonotype. J is TRBJ2-7 and V is TRBV10-3; TRBD1 matches at 7 bases. Germline trimming cut 0 bases from V and 2 bases from J; bases unmatched to any gene: 4. Germline V gives CDR1 ENHRY, CDR2 SYGVKD. CDR3 length: 15 amino acids. CDR3 in amino acids: CAISESTGSPYEQYF. As DNA, the CDR3 is TGTGCCATCAGTGAGTCGACAGGGTCCCCCTACGAGCAGTACTTC.

This clonotype was counted a few times. The chain couples TRBV24-1 to TRBJ2-3; the D is unclear. Germline CDR1 reads KGHDR; CDR2 reads SFDVKD. This CDR3 contains 13 residues. V shed 8 bases and J shed 2 bases, with 10 bases lying between them. The CDR3 sequence: CATKQPHTDTQYF. Written as DNA, the CDR3 is TGTGCCACCAAGCAGCCCCACACAGATACGCAGTATTTT.

This CDR3 reads CASSVAGRGTDTQYF. The CDR3 bases are TGTGCCAGCAGCGTAGCGGGGCGCGGCACAGATACGCAGTATTTT. The genes are TRBV9 and TRBJ2-3, with D perhaps being TRBD1 or TRBD2 (5 bases each). Trimming took 0 bases from V and 1 from J, leaving 9 bases between them. The CDR3 is 15 amino acids. The germline gives CDR1 SGDLS, CDR2 YYNGEE.